The 5 T cell receptor beta chains below all came from one sample that was sequenced in a study of blood T cell repertoires in COVID-19. Here immunoSEQ multiplex PCR was the method, and the copy in TCRdb shows in-frame clones only, minus some. This sample yields roughly 300,000 clones, of which roughly nine tenths are seen a single time; approximately 2% belongs to the top ten. Sequenced: peripheral blood. These receptors all stem from a woman aged 25 to 39 with COVID-19, enrolled during active disease.

The chain couples TRBV29-1 to TRBJ1-1; the D is unclear. The CDR3 loop spans 13 amino acids. Germline V lookup: CDR1 SQVTM, CDR2 ANQGSEA. V lost 7 bases to trimming and J lost 2 bases, with 14 bases between them. DNA for the CDR3: TGCAGCGCCACCCAAAGCCTTAACACTGAAGCTTTCTTT. Amino acid sequence: CSATQSLNTEAFF.

In this sample, this clone turned up once. The CDR3 bases are TGTGCCAGCAGCCAAGGTGGGGCAGGGGGTGTCTATGGCTACACCTTC. Translation gives CASSQGGAGGVYGYTF. The V and J genes are TRBV3-1 (or the pseudogene TRBV3-2) and TRBJ1-2; 7 positions agree with TRBD1. Germline V lookup: CDR1 LGHDT, CDR2 YNNKEL (reference sequence). The CDR3 is 16 residues long. Germline trimming cut 1 base from V and 4 bases from J; bases unmatched to any gene: 9.

V usage is TRBV12-3 or TRBV12-4 and J usage is TRBJ1-1; D is possibly TRBD1 (5 bases). Trimming took 3 bases from V and 1 from J, leaving 6 bases between them. The CDR3 is 13 amino acids. The CDR3 bases are TGTGCCAGCAGTTTTACAGGGAACACTGAAGCTTTCTTT. This gives the protein CASSFTGNTEAFF.

V and J are TRBV2 and TRBJ2-2; TRBD1 aligns across 9 bases. Germline V lookup: CDR1 SNHLY, CDR2 FYNNEI. Trimming took 6 bases from V and 5 from J; bases not matched to a gene: 10. The CDR3 contains 16 residues. The chain's CDR3 is CASRLTGGAGTGELFF. In DNA, the CDR3 is TGTGCCAGCAGGTTAACAGGGGGCGCGGGGACCGGGGAGCTGTTTTTT.

The chain links TRBV10-2 to TRBJ1-2; tentative D call: TRBD1 (5 bases). Trimming stripped 0 bases from V and 8 bases from J, with 10 bases between. CDR3 length equals 13 residues. CDR1 WSHSY and CDR2 SAAADI come from the germline V gene. The CDR3: CASSESQAMGYTF. DNA of the CDR3: TGCGCCAGCAGTGAGTCACAGGCCATGGGCTACACCTTC.